This TCR beta chain is drawn from a study of CD8+ T cells in alopecia areata. Treatment reported: oral pan-JAK inhibitor, 5-10 mg twice daily. In the case of this clone: Its antigen remains unknown.

After isolation, RNA underwent reverse transcription to generate cDNA as the sequencing template. Data came from immunoSEQ multiplex PCR; TCRdb stores just in-frame clones and leaves some out. The sample consists of around 200,000 clones, about 48% of them appearing once. General study points: Whereas mice showed it more clearly, TCR sharing across patients was murkier, possibly because of HLA. Tofacitinib significantly decreased scalp clonality and expanded CD8+ clones among top 100.

The TCR sequence derives from a human donor with alopecia areata. The sample was CD8+ T cells sorted from blood, taken at week 24, from a patient treated with tofacitinib.

The CDR3 sequence is CASSVGEREYNEQFF. CDR3 sequence (DNA): TGTGCCAGCAGCGTAGGCGAGAGGGAATACAATGAGCAGTTCTTC. The chain uses TRBV9 and TRBJ2-1, with D tentatively TRBD2 (5 bases). Trimming took off 0 bases at V and 4 bases at J, with 11 bases between the two ends. The CDR3 spans 15 residues. Germline loops: CDR1 SGDLS, CDR2 YYNGEE.